These 3 T cell receptor beta chains originate from one sample sequenced in a study of identical twins. TCRdb processed the 5' RACE reads anew with MiXCR; each CDR3 protein has one entry. In the table there are roughly 710,000 distinct CDR3 sequences, around 6.1% of which are singletons. Specimen: naive T cells sorted from blood. Receptors originate from a man aged 18 to 30 in good health.

This clonotype was seen many times. The chain recombines TRBV20-1 with TRBJ2-2; no clear D gene. The V end was cut by 0 bases, the J end by 7 bases, with 9 bases between. CDR3 size: 13 residues. Germline CDR1 and CDR2: DFQATT and SNEGSKA (reference sequence). The CDR3 sequence: CSARDRSGGELFF. CDR3 nucleotides: TGCAGTGCTAGAGATCGGTCAGGCGGGGAGCTGTTTTTT.

This clonotype appeared a few times. The chain is built from TRBV24-1 and TRBJ2-3; the match to TRBD1 covers 7 bases. V lost 4 bases to trimming and J lost 0 bases; unmatched junction nucleotides: 6. CDR1 and CDR2 from the germline V gene are KGHDR and SFDVKD. CDR3 length equals 16 residues. Here the CDR3 reads CATSDRTGGSTDTQYF. The CDR3 coding sequence is TGTGCCACCAGTGACCGGACAGGAGGAAGCACAGATACGCAGTATTTT.

At least ten counts were recorded for this clonotype. The chain employs TRBV30 and TRBJ2-7, with D unclear. Trimming stripped 2 bases from V and 4 bases from J, with 6 bases between. The CDR3 length is 11 residues. Germline assignment: CDR1 GTSNPN and CDR2 SVGIG (reference sequence). CDR3 amino acids: CAWSRDYEQYF. DNA of the CDR3: TGTGCCTGGAGTAGGGATTACGAGCAGTACTTC. Filled out from reference TRBV30 and TRBJ2-7, the complete variable domain reads SQTIHQWPATLVQPVGSPLSLECTVEGTSNPNLYWYRQAAGRGLQLLFYSVGIGQISSEVPQNLSASRPQDRQFILSSKKLLLSDSGFYLCAWSRDYEQYFGPGTRLTVT.